These 13 T cell receptor beta chains share one sample of origin, sequenced in a study of T cells after yellow fever vaccination. TCRdb re-called the 5' RACE reads with MiXCR, one entry per CDR3 protein. The sample has roughly 320,000 distinct CDR3 sequences, about 10% seen once. The sequences come from CD4+ T cells sorted from PBMCs, collected 45 days after the yellow fever booster vaccination. Source of these receptors: a young man who received the YFV17D yellow fever vaccine.

This clonotype was detected a few times. The chain links TRBV5-1 to TRBJ2-7; D uncertain. The CDR3 has 14 residues. V lost 0 bases, J lost 3 bases, and 10 bases lay in between. CDR1 is SGHRS and CDR2 is YFSETQ in the germline V gene. The CDR3 DNA sequence: TGCGCCAGCAGCTTGGCCGGCACCTACTACGAGCAGTACTTC. Translated: CASSLAGTYYEQYF.

J is TRBJ2-1 and V is TRBV6-2 or TRBV6-3; D gene unclear. Trimming cost V 7 bases and J 10 bases, with 17 bases left between them. There are 13 residues in the CDR3. Germline CDR1 reads MNHEY; CDR2 reads SVGEGT. In DNA, the CDR3 is TGTGCCAGCACCTCCGGACCCGTTAGAGAGCAGTTCTTC. As protein: CASTSGPVREQFF.

This clonotype has only a few counts. The chain couples TRBV7-8 to TRBJ2-7; no definite D call. V shed 0 bases and J shed 2 bases, with 8 bases lying between them. This CDR3 region has 14 residues. The germline CDR1 and CDR2 sequences are SGHVS and FQNEAQ. The CDR3 coding sequence is TGTGCCAGCAGCTTAGCGAGGCAGGCCTACGAGCAGTACTTC. Protein: CASSLARQAYEQYF.

This clonotype was recorded a few times. J is TRBJ2-1 and V is TRBV5-1; D possibly matches TRBD1 or TRBD2 (6 bases each). The CDR3 has 15 amino acids. Germline CDR1 reads SGHRS; CDR2 reads YFSETQ. Trimming pared 4 bases from V and 3 bases from J, leaving 14 bases between. CDR3 bases: TGCGCCAGCAGCCGGGGGCCCGGGGACTACAATGAGCAGTTCTTC. This gives the protein CASSRGPGDYNEQFF.

This clonotype was seen more than once but under ten times. The chain is built from TRBV4-2 and TRBJ2-6; D is perhaps TRBD2 (5 bases). V lost 2 bases to trimming and J lost 4 bases, with 9 bases between them. The germline V gene has CDR1 LGHNA and CDR2 YNFKEQ. The CDR3 totals 15 residues. This CDR3 is CASSQPAEGANVLTF. The CDR3 DNA reads as TGTGCCAGCAGCCAACCAGCGGAAGGGGCCAACGTCCTGACTTTC.

This clonotype was seen only a few times. V is TRBV4-1 and J is TRBJ2-5; perhaps TRBD2 as D (6 bases). The germline V gene has CDR1 MGHRA and CDR2 YSYEKL. The CDR3 has 18 amino acids. V was trimmed by 1 base and J by 1 base, leaving 19 bases between them. The CDR3 here is CASSQAPPRGTLQETQYF. CDR3 sequence (DNA): TGCGCCAGCAGCCAAGCCCCCCCTCGGGGGACCCTCCAAGAGACCCAGTACTTC.

This clonotype was counted a few times. The chain employs TRBV6-6 and TRBJ2-5; D unresolved. Per the germline V gene, CDR1 is MNHNY and CDR2 is SVGAGI (reference sequence). Trimming pared 2 bases from V and 0 bases from J, leaving 7 bases between. CDR3 length: 14 residues. CDR3 loop: CASSYVRYQETQYF. CDR3 sequence (DNA): TGTGCCAGCAGTTACGTCCGGTACCAAGAGACCCAGTACTTC.

V usage is TRBV7-2 and J usage is TRBJ2-5; D may correspond to TRBD1 or TRBD2 (6 bases each). The germline V gene has CDR1 SGHTA and CDR2 FQGNSA. The CDR3 length is 14 residues. The V end was cut by 4 bases, the J end by 5 bases, with 14 bases between. The CDR3 region is CASSSRGPVETQYF. The CDR3 nucleotides are TGTGCCAGCAGCTCCCGGGGGCCGGTGGAGACCCAGTACTTC.

This clonotype occurred a few times. The chain carries TRBV4-3 and TRBJ2-1; D is unclear. V lost 2 bases and J lost 7, with 9 bases in between. CDR3 length: 13 amino acids. Germline loops: CDR1 LGHNA, CDR2 YSLEER. The CDR3 region is CASSQIWGNEQFF. Here the CDR3 DNA reads TGCGCCAGCAGCCAAATATGGGGTAATGAGCAGTTCTTC.

This clonotype turned up a few times. V is TRBV20-1 and J is TRBJ1-5; maybe TRBD1 (6 bases). V was trimmed by 7 bases and J by 6 bases, leaving 28 bases between them. This CDR3 is 17 amino acids long. CDR1 and CDR2 from the germline V gene are DFQATT and SNEGSKA (reference sequence). The CDR3 sequence is CSVSRGLRQEGIQPQHF. The CDR3 bases are TGCAGTGTTAGTAGGGGTTTGCGACAGGAAGGCATTCAGCCCCAGCATTTT.

V gene TRBV4-3 combines with J gene TRBJ2-1; 12 bases fit TRBD1. The V segment lost 2 bases and the J segment 7 bases; nucleotides outside the gene matches: 6. There are 16 residues in the CDR3. Germline V gene sequence: CDR1 LGHNA, CDR2 YSLEER. CDR3 DNA: TGCGCCAGCAGCCAACGATGGGGACAGGGGGCGAATGAGCAGTTCTTC. As protein: CASSQRWGQGANEQFF.

The chain employs TRBV5-1 and TRBJ2-1; D might be TRBD1 (5 bases). The CDR3 is 13 residues long. The germline V gene has CDR1 SGHRS and CDR2 YFSETQ. The germline V and J ends were trimmed by 5 bases and 8 bases, with 14 bases remaining between them. CDR3 loop: CASSPRGGDEQFF. CDR3 DNA: TGCGCCAGCAGTCCTAGGGGCGGTGATGAGCAGTTCTTC.

The chain combines TRBV4-3 with TRBJ2-3; 9 nucleotides match TRBD1. Germline CDR1 and CDR2: LGHNA and YSLEER. The CDR3 contains 20 residues. The ends lost 0 bases at V and 3 bases at J; junction bases unmatched: 16. The CDR3, as DNA: TGCGCCAGCAGCCAAGAGTCAGCGACCCTCGGGACAGGGTGGACAGATACGCAGTATTTT. Translation gives CASSQESATLGTGWTDTQYF.